This TCR beta chain comes out of a study of PD-L1 blockade in urothelial cancer. Overall study results and limits: Tumor-associated TCR clones expanded more in blood at 3 weeks in patients with durable benefit.

On this clone itself: The antigen is unknown.

V was trimmed by 3 bases and J by 0 bases, leaving 8 bases between them. This CDR3 spans 14 amino acids. In germline, CDR1 is SNHLY, CDR2 FYNNEI. Spiking each PCR with synthetic TCR analog templates was performed. Sequencing used immunoSEQ multiplex PCR; TCRdb keeps in-frame clones, though not all of them. The sample has around 45,000 clones, around 88% seen once. The chain couples TRBV2 to TRBJ1-1; perhaps TRBD1 as D (5 bases). The sample here was PBMCs, taken around atezolizumab (anti-PD-L1) treatment. The TCR originated in an elderly man with urothelial cancer. The CDR3 bases are TGTGCCAGCAGTGAGACAGATTTGAACACTGAAGCTTTCTTT. It is translated as CASSETDLNTEAFF.